Only one count was recorded for the clone carrying this T cell receptor (beta chain). Its specificity is not known. These data come from a study of cytomegalovirus exposure and HLA in healthy donors. General study points: An analysis done earlier found most TCR beta V segments productive about 90% or about 30% of the time. Most sequenced TCRs were rare (though some public TCRs occurred in many donors). Reported findings show TCR beta sequences accurately forecast HLA-A and HLA-B alleles in most subjects. A further, later analysis showed that HLA-associated TCR beta chains (compared with equally common others) were more clonally expanded.

Both 60 Vbeta primers and 13 Jbeta primers went into the PCR. Repertoires were generated with immunoSEQ multiplex PCR, while TCRdb's copy carries only in-frame clones and drops some. The data hold 110,000 to 150,000 clones, with 75% observed a single time. The CDR3 is made up of 16 amino acids. V was clipped by 5 bases and J by 3 bases, with 19 bases between them. The V gene's germline CDR1 is SGHVS and CDR2 FQNEAQ. Sequencing input: PBMCs. This TCR derives from a man aged 40-49 years in good health and CMV-seronegative. The chain couples TRBV7-8 to TRBJ1-2; no definite D call. The chain's CDR3 is CASSPPLGLTDYGYTF. CDR3 sequence (DNA): TGTGCCAGCAGCCCCCCTCTTGGTCTTACAGACTATGGCTACACCTTC.